This T cell receptor beta chain derives from a study of cytomegalovirus exposure and HLA in healthy donors. Points from the study as a whole: Per published reports, the classifier diagnosed cytomegalovirus status with high specificity and sensitivity. Among TCR sequences, most were rare, though some public TCRs appeared in many donors. Cytomegalovirus association was assigned to about 180 TCR beta chains.

Remarks on this clone: The antigen is undetermined.

Germline V gene data show CDR1 as MNHNS and CDR2 as SASEGT. The CDR3 is 15 amino acids. The V segment lost 5 bases and the J segment 1 base; nucleotides outside the gene matches: 5. Profiled with immunoSEQ multiplex PCR; TCRdb holds only in-frame clones, not every one. The sample lists around 200,000 clones, approximately 86% seen once, with 2.9% in the top ten. This receptor was obtained from a woman aged 18-29 years in good health and CMV-seronegative. Sequences were obtained from PBMCs. J is TRBJ2-7 and V is TRBV6-1; 10 nucleotides line up with TRBD2. Here the CDR3 DNA reads TGTGCCAGCAGTCTAGGACTAGCGGATTCCTACGAGCAGTACTTC. Protein sequence: CASSLGLADSYEQYF.